This TCR beta chain emerged from a study of glioma-infiltrating T cells after dendritic cell vaccination. Trimming shortened V by 3 bases and J by 5 bases, and 16 bases separated the two germline ends. The CDR3 has 15 amino acids. Germline V lookup: CDR1 SGDLS, CDR2 YYNGEE. TCRB CDR3 was amplified from 2 ug genomic DNA or less. Amplification used 60 V beta primers and 13 J beta primers. Sequenced by immunoSEQ multiplex PCR; TCRdb stores in-frame clones only, minus some. Found here are about 67,000 clones, 81% of them singletons; the top ten hold roughly 7.7%. Selection required adequate fresh-frozen tumor tissue plus more than two years' survival data.

The chain combines TRBV9 with TRBJ2-3, with a weak D call TRBD2 (5 bases). This clonotype was sampled from a human donor with glioblastoma. Sequences were derived from blood, sampled before dendritic cell vaccination. CDR3 bases: TGTGCCAGCAGCGCGGCTGTCGGTAGCGTAGATACGCAGTATTTT. The encoded protein is CASSAAVGSVDTQYF.